This record concerns one T cell receptor (beta chain) sequence. Its specific antigen is unknown. No base-level quality is on record; no much larger clone is a single base apart. These data are taken from a study of shared clonotypes between healthy human individuals (dated by TCRdb to the early 2020s). Regarding the research as a whole: The cohort included a few men and a couple of women between 18 and 49 years of age. For each donor, CD4 naive and CD4 memory were each run on three plates, CD8 naive on two plates, and CD8 memory on one plate. To estimate repertoire size and how much clonotypes are shared between individuals, the study performed deep sequencing of blood TCR repertoires from 4 to 6 healthy adults. To increase sequencing depth and limit assay-specific biases, different laboratories used diverse techniques to prepare libraries and sequence TCR repertoires. Between about 0.8 and 8.9 billion PBMCs per donor were obtained by leukapheresis. On the study overall, not on this receptor specifically: Only blood was sampled, and tissue TCR repertoires likely differ from those in blood. Estimated clonotype richness was generally larger for naive than for memory subsets. Based on pairwise subsampling, the degree of clonotype sharing among donors was expected to be affected by sequencing depth. Even with the large sequencing depth, rarefaction of the sorted-subset datasets indicated that sequencing was incomplete. About 5% of naive CD4, around 3.5% of naive CD8, around 2.3% of memory CD4, and about 0.4% of memory CD8 clonotypes were shared across a few donors. The genetic and exposure-history diversity represented was limited by the small number of donors. Clonotypes shared by all four sorted-subset donors showed higher generation probabilities than non-shared clonotypes.

The donors were healthy, HIV-negative adults with no recently reported acute infections or vaccinations. Every donor was a Caucasian adult living in Nashville, Tennessee, USA. CD4+ T cells were enriched by magnetic negative selection, after which naive cells were positively selected on CD45RA and the negative fraction was taken as the memory subset. Blood was collected by leukapheresis, and PBMCs were isolated by Ficoll-Histopaque density gradient centrifugation and then cryopreserved in liquid nitrogen vapor phase. Analytical flow cytometry was used to check the purity and quantity of each magnetically sorted T cell population. Genomic DNA was isolated from each sorted fraction and quantified by UV absorbance on a Nanodrop 2000c. The CDR3 has 14 amino acids, counting the end cysteine and phenylalanine. Only the CDR3 portion is preserved as DNA: 42 bases, with reading frame beginning at the first base. From a lookup of the germline V gene (reference sequence), CDR1 and CDR2 are MNHEY and SMNVEV. V ends up 3 bases short and J 2 bases short, with an unmatched junction base count of 4.

TCR CDR3 regions were amplified from genomic DNA by multiplex PCR using the deep immunoSEQ assay. Extracted genomic DNA from each cell subset was spread evenly across all wells of several immunoSEQ 96-well plates, with each plate serving as a replicate. Each replicate PCR for sorted subsets received roughly 0.2 ug genomic DNA, equal to roughly 30,000 T cell genomes. Purified libraries were measured with a Qubit 3.0 fluorometer, size-checked on a Bioanalyzer 2100, and measured again with the KAPA Library Quantification kit. A separate single-read 150-cycle Illumina NextSeq 550 flow cell was used to sequence each immunoSEQ 96-well plate. The paper's processing steps were these. Because the immunoSEQ output included only junctional sequences and no quality scores, the filtering could not be the same as the filtering used for full-length reads. To assign V/J genes and CDR3, sequences were annotated using PyIR, a Python wrapper for IgBLAST v1.9, with IMGT germline references. Reads were removed for weak V/J assignments (E-value above 1e-6), missing CDR3, stop codons, out-of-frame junctions, or ambiguous translated residues. V3J clonotypes were defined by identical inferred V gene, J gene, and CDR3 amino acid sequence. Percentage overlap between repertoires was calculated by dividing the number of shared unique clonotypes by the size of the smaller repertoire. Three approaches were used to assess repertoire richness: RTK rarefaction, the Chao1 estimator, and Recon v2.1 estimates of unobserved clonotypes. OLGA was used to compute generation probabilities for all TCRbeta clonotypes that the gDNA method yielded from a handful of donors. The table comes from immuneACCESS by way of TCRdb, which keeps in-frame sequences with V and J called. Part of the clones is missing from these tables; in studies checked, under half for an unresolved V gene and the rest for unknown reasons. For V, J and clone size, that table is used; D and trimming come from the DNA. The sample contains over a million clones, about 96% of them found a single time. The top ten hold approximately 1.1% of the sample.

This clonotype was obtained from a man aged 25 to 40 in good health. Rearrangement joined TRBV27 to TRBJ2-7; 7 bases in the junction line up with TRBD2. Sequencing used naive CD4+ T cells sorted from blood. The sample's cell subset or site label is to be understood as: CD45RA+ positively selected. DNA sequence: TGTGCCAGCAGTTTCAGGACTAGTCCCTACGAGCAGTACTTC. It encodes CASSFRTSPYEQYF.